This T cell receptor (beta chain) comes out of a study of T cell responses to AZD1222 COVID-19 vaccine. This table comes from immunoSEQ multiplex PCR, and its TCRdb copy is limited to in-frame clones, with some not included. The profile shows approximately 70,000 clones, 60% to 85% of them singletons. CDR1 is SGHVS, CDR2 FNYEAQ, per germline. The CDR3 extends over 15 amino acids. J was trimmed by 6 bases and V by 7 bases; bases with no gene match: 4. This clone was observed a single time. The chain combines TRBV7-6 with TRBJ2-1, with 15 bases that match TRBD2. The source of this sequence is an adult who received the AZD1222 COVID-19 vaccine. Source: peripheral blood, taken 28 days after the second AZD1222 dose. The CDR3 coding sequence is TGTGCCAGCATCGGACTAGCGGGAGGGGGCAATGAGCAGTTCTTC. Its translation: CASIGLAGGGNEQFF.